The 11 T cell receptor beta chains below all came from one sample that was sequenced in a study of T cell clonotyping in hematopoietic cell transplantation (dated by TCRdb to about 2021). This specimen's time point label, interpreted: recipient sample about 28 days before transplant, after cytoreduction. Library method: the immunoSEQ multiplex PCR assay. TCRdb stores this immuneACCESS table with in-frame sequences only. Part of the clones is absent; in the studies checked, under half of the shortfall reflects unresolved V genes, and no reason is known for the rest. This sample gives around 6,000 clones in total; 95% to 97% of them show up just once. The top ten hold about a sixth of the sample. The source was peripheral blood mononuclear cells, collected before stem cell transplant. These receptors were taken from a man aged 65 to 85 with acute myeloid leukemia. Some clones in this sample may be carry-over from other donors' samples.

This chain links TRBV5-6 with TRBJ1-1, with TRBD1 matching 10 bases. The CDR3 extends over 15 amino acids. The germline gives CDR1 SGHDT, CDR2 YYEEEE. V dropped 4 bases and J dropped 9; count of bases not matched to a gene: 12. This CDR3 is CASSPVPPGQGKAFF. The CDR3 DNA is TGTGCCAGCAGCCCCGTCCCCCCGGGACAGGGGAAAGCTTTCTTT.

Of note for this clone: The junction does not match germline at one end; this may be a read error. The rearrangement joins TRBV4-2 to TRBJ2-2; 10 bases fit TRBD2. The CDR3 runs to 19 residues. CDR1 and CDR2 (germline): LGHNA, YNFKEQ. Here the CDR3 reads CASSKEWLAGAANTGELFF. CDR3 coding DNA: TGTGCCAGCAGCAAAGAGTGGCTAGCGGGAGCCGCGAACACCGGGGAGCTGTTTTTT.

The chain carries TRBV30 and TRBJ1-1, with D unclear. Germline loops: CDR1 GTSNPN, CDR2 SVGIG (reference sequence). This CDR3 is 12 amino acids long. V was trimmed by 1 base and J by 3 bases, leaving 6 bases between them. In nucleotides, the CDR3 is TGTGCCTGGAGTGCAGGACACACTGAAGCTTTCTTT. As protein: CAWSAGHTEAFF.

This chain connects TRBV2 to TRBJ2-1, with D maybe TRBD2 (6 bases). The CDR3 runs to 13 residues. Trimming removed 6 bases from V and 9 bases from J, with 15 bases in between. Looked up from germline, CDR1 is SNHLY and CDR2 is FYNNEI. CDR3 sequence reads: CASRVNRDSEQFF. The CDR3 nucleotides are TGTGCCAGCAGGGTTAACCGGGACTCTGAGCAGTTCTTC.

The rearrangement links TRBV29-1 to TRBJ1-5, with D uncertain. The CDR3 is 12 residues long. With 1 base removed from V and 6 bases from J, the gap between germline ends came to 7 bases. Germline loops: CDR1 SQVTM, CDR2 ANQGSEA. The DNA of the CDR3 is TGCAGCGTTGAAGGGGTCGGTCAGCCCCAGCATTTT. It translates to CSVEGVGQPQHF.

The rearrangement uses TRBV9 and TRBJ2-7; 10 bases line up with TRBD2. V trimming: 0 bases; J trimming: 0 bases; junction bases outside the gene matches: 3. The CDR3 runs to 16 residues. The germline gives CDR1 SGDLS, CDR2 YYNGEE. The CDR3 loop reads CASSVVSGRVSYEQYF. The CDR3 nucleotides are TGTGCCAGCAGCGTAGTGAGCGGGAGGGTCTCCTACGAGCAGTACTTC.

The genes are TRBV6-5 and TRBJ2-3; 7 bases align to TRBD2. Germline loops: CDR1 MNHEY, CDR2 SVGAGI. V lost 7 bases and J lost 2; bases outside the gene matches: 6. CDR3 length: 14 residues. For the CDR3, the DNA is TGTGCCAGCACTCCACTAGCGACCACAGATACGCAGTATTTT. It encodes CASTPLATTDTQYF.

The rearrangement links TRBV10-3 to TRBJ1-1; the D gene is possibly TRBD1 (5 bases). The CDR3 is made up of 15 amino acids. V was cut by 7 bases and J by 1 base, with 16 bases left in between. Germline-derived CDR1 and CDR2 are ENHRY and SYGVKD. CDR3 bases: TGTGCCATCACCACAGGAGGGCAGGAGAACACTGAAGCTTTCTTT. This encodes CAITTGGQENTEAFF.

This clone was found once. The V gene is TRBV30, the J gene TRBJ1-1; D is ambiguous. The length of the CDR3 is 12 residues. Germline V gene lookup returns CDR1 GTSNPN and CDR2 SVGIG (reference sequence). The V and J ends lost 2 bases and 7 bases respectively, with 11 bases between them. The CDR3 here is CAWSIGILEAFF. In DNA, the CDR3 is TGTGCCTGGAGTATAGGGATTCTTGAAGCTTTCTTT.

This chain links TRBV6-5 with TRBJ1-1, with 8 bases identical to TRBD1. This CDR3 region has 15 residues. V shed 2 bases and J 4 bases; nucleotides not matched to a gene: 6. Per the germline V gene, CDR1 is MNHEY and CDR2 is SVGAGI. CDR3 loop: CASSYETGAGTEAFF. In DNA form, the CDR3 reads TGTGCCAGCAGTTACGAGACAGGGGCGGGCACTGAAGCTTTCTTT.

J is TRBJ2-7 and V is TRBV9; weak D call: TRBD1 (6 bases). The germline CDR1 and CDR2 sequences are SGDLS and YYNGEE. The CDR3 length is 13 residues. Deletions cut 0 bases from V and 5 bases from J, with 9 bases between. The CDR3 coding sequence is TGTGCCAGCAGCGTAGACAGGGTACACGAGCAGTACTTC. Protein product: CASSVDRVHEQYF.